This T cell receptor (beta chain) originates from a study of CD8+CD57+ T cells in acquired aplastic anemia. Germline V gene lookup returns CDR1 SNHLY and CDR2 FYNNEI. Trimming removed 9 bases from V and 8 bases from J, with 8 bases in between. This CDR3 region has 10 residues. The sequenced patients had an expansion of CD8+CD57+ cells seen by flow cytometry. TCR beta VDJ and CDR3 profiling used genomic DNA as template. TCRdb reprocessed the reads via MiXCR and lists one record per CDR3 protein. The sample holds approximately 190,000 distinct CDR3 sequences; less than 60% are singletons and the top ten take around 8.8%.

The TCR was taken from a human donor with aplastic anemia. The genes are TRBV2 and TRBJ2-1; TRBD2 might be the D (5 bases). Sequencing input: sorted CD4+, CD8+, or CD8+CD57+ T cells (not recorded which) from PBMCs. The CDR3 reads CASGSDEQFF. CDR3 coding DNA: TGTGCCAGTGGGAGTGATGAGCAGTTCTTC.